This is a list of T cell receptor beta chains from one sample in a study of OX40 agonist ivuxolimab in advanced cancers. Some clones are missing from TCRdb's copy, which holds only in-frame ones; the method was immunoSEQ multiplex PCR. The repertoire holds approximately 27,000 clones, about 80% seen once, with roughly 14% in the top ten. The sample in question was CD4+ or CD8+ T cells sorted from blood, obtained in a trial of the OX40 agonist ivuxolimab. The receptors stem from an adult with an advanced solid tumor such as melanoma, head and neck, liver or kidney cancer. CDR3s include the opening cysteine and the closing phenylalanine or tryptophan. D genes are given only for firm matches. A clone size is listed for some rows: how often the clone was seen (once, few, many), or a class if it is expanded.

J gene | clone size | V gene | D gene | CDR3 protein | CDR3 DNA
TRBJ2-3 | . | TRBV5-1 | TRBD1 | CASSLGDRVTDTQYF | TGCGCCAGCAGCCTCGGGGACAGGGTCACAGATACGCAGTATTTT
TRBJ1-4 | . | TRBV30 | . | CAWLDVGRGEKLFF | TGTGCCTGGTTGGATGTAGGAAGGGGAGAAAAACTGTTTTTT
TRBJ1-1 | . | TRBV4-2 | . | CASSQDPMGVSNTEAFF | TGTGCCAGCAGCCAAGACCCGATGGGGGTCTCGAACACTGAAGCTTTCTTT
TRBJ1-1 | . | TRBV28 | . | CASSLTPTGLNTEAFF | TGTGCCAGCAGTTTAACGCCAACAGGATTGAACACTGAAGCTTTCTTT
TRBJ1-2 | . | TRBV6-1 | TRBD1 | CASSKGQGDGYTF | TGTGCCAGCAGTAAGGGACAGGGGGATGGCTACACCTTC
TRBJ1-2 | . | TRBV5-6 | TRBD1 | CASSRRDRGRAGYTF | TGTGCCAGCAGTCGTCGGGACAGGGGTCGCGCAGGCTACACCTTC
TRBJ2-2 | . | TRBV6-5 | . | CASSPWGTGELFF | TGTGCCAGCAGTCCGTGGGGGACCGGGGAGCTGTTTTTT
TRBJ1-5 | . | TRBV11-2 | TRBD1 | CASSRQGSSNQPQHF | TGTGCCAGCAGTCGACAGGGGAGTAGCAATCAGCCCCAGCATTTT
TRBJ2-7 | . | TRBV28 | . | CASSSPSPFGYYEQYF | TGTGCCAGCAGTTCCCCCTCCCCCTTCGGTTACTACGAGCAGTACTTT
TRBJ2-2 | . | TRBV9 | . | CASSVWGGHNTGELFF | TGTGCCAGCAGCGTCTGGGGGGGCCATAACACCGGGGAGCTGTTTTTT
TRBJ2-5 | . | TRBV4-1 | TRBD2 | CASSQGPLAGGLYQETQYF | TGCGCCAGCAGCCAAGGTCCACTAGCGGGGGGCCTGTACCAAGAGACCCAGTACTTC
TRBJ2-2 | . | TRBV6-5 | . | CASYAGELFF | TGTGCCAGCTACGCCGGGGAGCTGTTTTTT
TRBJ2-7 | . | TRBV4-1 | . | CASSPSSSYEQYF | TGCGCCAGCAGCCCCTCGAGCTCCTACGAGCAGTACTTC
TRBJ1-2 | few | TRBV15 | . | CATSRDTNYGYTF | TGTGCCACCAGCAGAGATACGAACTATGGCTACACCTTC
TRBJ2-7 | . | TRBV6-5 | . | CASRTRGIRYEQYF | TGTGCCAGCAGGACCCGAGGGATTCGCTACGAGCAGTACTTC
TRBJ1-5 | . | TRBV19 | . | CASTFLTGGNQPQHF | TGTGCCAGTACTTTCTTGACAGGCGGCAATCAGCCCCAGCATTTT
TRBJ2-5 | once | TRBV4-1 | TRBD1 | CASSQYITGGQETQYF | TGCGCCAGCAGCCAATACATTACAGGGGGCCAAGAGACCCAGTACTTC
TRBJ2-6 | . | TRBV30 | TRBD1 | CAWRLFGRGSSGANVLTF | TGTGCCTGGAGGTTATTCGGCAGGGGGTCCTCTGGGGCCAACGTCCTGACTTTC
TRBJ1-2 | . | TRBV5-6 | TRBD1 | CASSSRDSPYGYTF | TGTGCCAGCAGCTCGAGGGACAGCCCCTATGGCTACACCTTC
TRBJ1-6 | . | TRBV5-1 | . | CASSLVQENSPLHF | TGCGCCAGCAGCTTGGTACAGGAGAATTCACCCCTCCACTTT
TRBJ2-7 | . | TRBV18 | . | CASSGGGSYEQYF | TGTGCCAGCTCCGGGGGTGGCTCCTACGAGCAGTACTTC
TRBJ2-6 | . | TRBV5-1 | . | CASSSSAGANVLTF | TGCGCCAGCAGCTCGTCCGCTGGGGCCAACGTCCTGACTTTC
TRBJ1-6 | . | TRBV5-1 | . | CASRWDPGDNSPLHF | TGCGCCAGCAGGTGGGATCCAGGAGATAATTCACCCCTCCACTTT
TRBJ2-3 | . | TRBV7-9 | TRBD2 | CASSLRKAGGATDTQYF | TGTGCCAGCAGCTTGAGGAAAGCGGGGGGGGCGACAGATACGCAGTATTTT
TRBJ2-6 | . | TRBV2 | TRBD1 | CASSGATRQGAVLSSGANVLTF | TGTGCCAGCAGTGGGGCGACTAGGCAGGGGGCGGTTTTGAGCTCTGGGGCCAACGTCCTGACTTTC
TRBJ2-1 | . | TRBV14 | . | CASRRGPSYNEQFF | TGTGCCAGCAGGCGGGGCCCCTCCTACAATGAGCAGTTCTTC
TRBJ1-1 | . | TRBV11-2 | TRBD1 | CASSLTGGKWNTEAFF | TGTGCCAGCAGCTTGACAGGGGGCAAATGGAACACTGAAGCTTTCTTT
TRBJ1-2 | . | TRBV5-8 | TRBD1 | CASSLYRQGGGYTF | TGTGCCAGCAGCTTGTACCGACAGGGGGGCGGCTACACCTTC
TRBJ1-1 | . | TRBV29-1 | . | CSVERGAMIRDTEAFF | TGCAGCGTTGAGCGGGGGGCGATGATCAGGGACACTGAAGCTTTCTTT
TRBJ2-5 | . | TRBV28 | . | CASKSGGPQETQYF | TGTGCCAGCAAGTCGGGGGGCCCCCAAGAGACCCAGTACTTC
TRBJ1-2 | few | TRBV27 | . | CASSPGLYYGYTF | TGTGCCAGCAGTCCGGGACTCTACTATGGCTACACCTTC
TRBJ1-1 | . | TRBV5-1 | . | CASSLGVEAFF | TGCGCCAGCAGCTTGGGGGTGGAAGCTTTCTTT
TRBJ2-1 | . | TRBV6-1 | . | CASSEERVDYNEQFF | TGTGCCAGCAGTGAAGAAAGGGTGGACTACAATGAGCAGTTCTTC
TRBJ1-2 | few | TRBV6-1 | . | CASRTHGDYGYTF | TGTGCCAGCAGAACACATGGGGACTATGGCTACACCTTC
TRBJ1-6 | . | TRBV7-3 | TRBD1 | CASSLDRVGSPLHF | TGTGCCAGCAGCTTAGACAGGGTTGGTTCACCCCTCCACTTT
TRBJ2-2 | . | TRBV2 | TRBD1 | CASSGWDRVSAGELFF | TGTGCCAGCAGTGGATGGGACAGGGTATCTGCCGGGGAGCTGTTTTTT
TRBJ2-2 | . | TRBV5-4 | TRBD2 | CASSHQGLVRTGELFF | TGTGCCAGCAGCCACCAAGGACTAGTAAGGACCGGGGAGCTGTTTTTT
TRBJ1-6 | . | TRBV30 | TRBD1 | CAWTAGQGHSPLHF | TGTGCCTGGACCGCAGGACAGGGGCATTCACCCCTCCACTTT
TRBJ2-1 | . | TRBV15 | TRBD2 | CATSRDPVSSGGSSYNEQFF | TGTGCCACCAGCAGAGACCCCGTTTCGAGCGGGGGAAGCTCCTACAATGAGCAGTTCTTC
TRBJ1-1 | . | TRBV10-3 | TRBD1 | CAISETGFGTEAFF | TGTGCCATCAGCGAGACAGGGTTTGGCACTGAAGCTTTCTTT
TRBJ2-2 | . | TRBV6-5 | . | CASSYSYRAGTGELFF | TGTGCCAGCAGTTACTCGTACAGGGCAGGAACCGGGGAGCTGTTTTTT
TRBJ2-1 | . | TRBV9 | . | CASSVEYRALDEQFF | TGTGCCAGCAGCGTAGAATACAGGGCTTTGGATGAGCAGTTCTTC
TRBJ1-1 | few | TRBV19 | TRBD1 | CASSIGQGNNEAFF | TGTGCCAGTAGTATAGGACAGGGGAACAATGAAGCTTTCTTT
TRBJ1-1 | few | TRBV2 | TRBD1 | CASSARGSGQPHTEAFF | TGTGCCAGCAGCGCCAGGGGGTCTGGACAGCCCCACACTGAAGCTTTCTTT
TRBJ1-5 | . | TRBV7-2 | TRBD1 | CASSSGQGKTQHF | TGTGCCAGCAGCTCGGGACAGGGGAAAACCCAGCATTTT
TRBJ1-3 | . | TRBV5-4 | . | CASSLDRAAGNTIYF | TGTGCCAGCAGCTTGGACAGGGCTGCTGGAAACACCATATATTTT
TRBJ1-6 | medium-sized | TRBV7-9 | . | CASSFAGTRNNSPLHF | TGTGCCAGCAGCTTCGCGGGGACACGGAATAATTCACCCCTCCACTTT
TRBJ1-1 | . | TRBV6-5 | . | CASSYQHSENTEAFF | TGTGCCAGCAGTTACCAACATAGCGAAAACACTGAAGCTTTCTTT
TRBJ1-4 | . | TRBV28 | . | CASRPGTGHNEKLFF | TGTGCCAGCAGACCCGGGACGGGACATAATGAAAAACTGTTTTTT
TRBJ1-4 | . | TRBV10-3 | . | CAISDGGAHEKLFF | TGTGCCATCAGTGATGGTGGGGCTCACGAAAAACTGTTTTTT
TRBJ2-7 | . | TRBV6-5 | . | CASISAAGSGQYF | TGTGCCAGCATTTCAGCCGCCGGCTCGGGGCAGTACTTC
TRBJ2-4 | . | TRBV21-1 | . | CASSKGGPGGAPCRAKNIQYF | TGTGCCAGCAGCAAAGGCGGGCCAGGGGGCGCCCCGTGTCGAGCCAAAAACATTCAGTACTTC
TRBJ1-2 | few | TRBV11-2 | . | CASSLEPTNYGYTF | TGTGCCAGCAGCTTAGAACCGACTAACTATGGCTACACCTTC
TRBJ2-3 | . | TRBV2 | TRBD2 | CASSPASGANTDTQYF | TGTGCCAGCAGCCCCGCGAGCGGGGCGAACACAGATACGCAGTATTTT
TRBJ1-3 | . | TRBV15 | . | CATSSERGFSGNTIYF | TGTGCCACCTCGTCTGAAAGGGGTTTCTCTGGAAACACCATATATTTT